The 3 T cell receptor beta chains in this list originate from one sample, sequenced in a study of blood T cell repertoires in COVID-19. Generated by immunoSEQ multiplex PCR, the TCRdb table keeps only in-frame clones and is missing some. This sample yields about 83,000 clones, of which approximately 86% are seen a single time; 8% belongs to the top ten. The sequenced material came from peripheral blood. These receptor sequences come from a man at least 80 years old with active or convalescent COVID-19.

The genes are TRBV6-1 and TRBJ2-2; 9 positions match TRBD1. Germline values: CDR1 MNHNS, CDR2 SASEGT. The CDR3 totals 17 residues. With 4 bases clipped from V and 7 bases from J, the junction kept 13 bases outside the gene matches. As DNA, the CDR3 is TGTGCCAGCAGTGGGCAAATCTGGACAGGGGCGGACGGGGAGCTGTTTTTT. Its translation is CASSGQIWTGADGELFF.

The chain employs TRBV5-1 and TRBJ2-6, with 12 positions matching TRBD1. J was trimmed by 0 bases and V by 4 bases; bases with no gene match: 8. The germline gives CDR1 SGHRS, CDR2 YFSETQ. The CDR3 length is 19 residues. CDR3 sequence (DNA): TGCGCCAGCAGCCCATGGGACAGGGGGCTCAGCTCTGGGGCCAACGTCCTGACTTTC. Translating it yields CASSPWDRGLSSGANVLTF.

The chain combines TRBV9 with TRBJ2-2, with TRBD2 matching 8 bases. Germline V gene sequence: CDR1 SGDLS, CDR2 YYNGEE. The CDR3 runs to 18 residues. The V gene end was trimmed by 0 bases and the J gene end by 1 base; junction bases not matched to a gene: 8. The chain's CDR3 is CASSVGGLAGLNTGELFF. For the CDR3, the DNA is TGTGCCAGCAGCGTAGGTGGGCTAGCGGGTCTGAACACCGGGGAGCTGTTTTTT.